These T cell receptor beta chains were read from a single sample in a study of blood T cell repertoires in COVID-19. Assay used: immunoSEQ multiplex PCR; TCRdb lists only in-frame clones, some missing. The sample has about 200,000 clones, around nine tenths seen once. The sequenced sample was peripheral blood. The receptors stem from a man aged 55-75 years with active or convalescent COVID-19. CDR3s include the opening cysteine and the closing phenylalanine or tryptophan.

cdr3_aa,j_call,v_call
CASSSAGGETQYF,TRBJ2-5,TRBV7-3
CASSQPSGGTYNEQFF,TRBJ2-1,TRBV3-1/TRBV3-2
CASSTARAGSYGYTF,TRBJ1-2,TRBV19
CASSLAGGPLYEGTQYF,TRBJ2-5,TRBV27
CASSLVLLLVEKLFF,TRBJ1-4,TRBV7-4
CASSRTIRNSNQPQHF,TRBJ1-5,TRBV23-1
CASSARAGVNTGELFF,TRBJ2-2,TRBV9
CASSQVQGSRYLEAFF,TRBJ1-1,TRBV14
CASTAGPGDTQYF,TRBJ2-3,TRBV7-2
CASSPSSGNTIYF,TRBJ1-3,TRBV9
CASSPDLRDSLETQYF,TRBJ2-5,TRBV9
CASSRGFGGELFF,TRBJ2-2,TRBV2
CASSTGQINTEAFF,TRBJ1-1,TRBV11-2
CASSDEGKLFF,TRBJ1-4,TRBV2
CASSSYRGRNYGYTF,TRBJ1-2,TRBV7-2
CASSLGTGASPLHF,TRBJ1-6,TRBV18
CASSAGLAGVREQYF,TRBJ2-7,TRBV10-1
CASSSGTGGTVNYGYTF,TRBJ1-2,TRBV11-2
CASSESETQYF,TRBJ2-5,TRBV18
CASSDGGVWVNEQFF,TRBJ2-1,TRBV6-4
CASSSNLQGSGNTIYF,TRBJ1-3,TRBV5-1
CASSQGTPGVNEQFF,TRBJ2-1,TRBV3-1/TRBV3-2
CASSFAGGNQPQHF,TRBJ1-5,TRBV2
CASSQAGGTRLSELFF,TRBJ2-2,TRBV4-1
CATTRSRGRETYNEQFF,TRBJ2-1,TRBV24-1
CASRQNEQGFSYEQYF,TRBJ2-7,TRBV5-5
CALSQVNYGYTF,TRBJ1-2,TRBV7-9
CASRSTGGSGYTF,TRBJ1-2,TRBV2